The T cell receptor (beta chain) described here comes from a study of human T cells and chemical hapten exposure. Study in general: Sensitization was performed using 2% DPC on a roughly 2 cm by roughly 2 cm upper inner arm skin site. Notes on the study in general: Against controls, expanded TCRs gave rise to significantly more large CDR3 similarity clusters.

CDR1 is DFQATT and CDR2 is SNEGSKA in the germline V gene (reference sequence). There are 14 residues in the CDR3. MiXCR, applied by TCRdb to the RACE reads, yields one record per CDR3 protein. Of roughly 260,000 distinct CDR3 sequences in the sample, over 8% are singletons; the top ten hold 2% to 2.5%. On this clonotype: Antigen specificity is unknown. The junction departs from the called germline gene at one end, perhaps through a read error.

Stated time point: pre-sensitization, week 0. This sample's treatment: therapeutic diphenylcyclopropenone sensitization with weekly scalp DPC. The sequences come from whole blood, collected in connection with sensitization to the hapten diphenylcyclopropenone (DPC). This chain joins TRBV20-1 and TRBJ1-2, with D tentatively TRBD1 (6 bases). This TCR derives from a woman aged 40 to 50 with alopecia areata. Some clones in this sample may be carry-over from other donors' samples. CDR3 sequence: CSAPTGTSVYDYTF. CDR3 DNA sequence: TGCAGTGCTCCCACCGGGACATCCGTCTATGACTACACCTTC.